A selection of T cell receptor beta chains follows, all from one sample in a study of T cells expressing NK-cell markers. One entry per CDR3 protein, without DNA, is what TCRdb gives after re-calling the 5' RACE reads. Its clone listing holds 300,000 to 500,000 distinct CDR3 sequences. Sequenced sample: blood T cells: a sorted CD56 or NKG2C T cell subset, CD4+ or CD8+ T cells, or bulk PBMC T cells (not recorded which). These receptors were collected from a woman aged 45-60 years in good health. Both conserved end residues are part of each CDR3.

J: TRBJ2-3; V: TRBV20-1; length: 13; CDR3: CSARQPLTDTQYF
J: TRBJ2-2; V: TRBV7-8; length: 16; CDR3: CASSPHSGSDTGELFF
J: TRBJ1-5; V: TRBV7-6; length: 17; CDR3: CASSLSGGRGSNQPQHF
J: TRBJ2-1; V: TRBV20-1; length: 15; CDR3: CSARDGLAHYNEQFF
J: TRBJ2-6; V: TRBV29-1; length: 14; CDR3: CSVTGQTGANVLTF
J: TRBJ2-7; V: TRBV4-1; length: 17; CDR3: CASSQDFSTSGRDEQYF
J: TRBJ2-1; V: TRBV7-2; length: 16; CDR3: CASSSLAGGNYNEQFF
J: TRBJ2-7; V: TRBV10-3; length: 13; CDR3: CAIRDPTSGEQYF
J: TRBJ2-5; V: TRBV5-6; length: 14; CDR3: CASGLAGDQETQYF
J: TRBJ1-1; V: TRBV29-1; length: 14; CDR3: CSADFGRLNTEAFF
J: TRBJ1-3; V: TRBV4-1; length: 14; CDR3: CASSQGTGVGTIYF
J: TRBJ2-3; V: TRBV2; length: 13; CDR3: CASIIGPPDTQYF
J: TRBJ2-3; V: TRBV15; length: 14; CDR3: CATSKDPAGDTQYF
J: TRBJ1-6; V: TRBV7-3; length: 14; CDR3: CASSLTAYNSPLHF
J: TRBJ2-1; V: TRBV4-1; length: 17; CDR3: CASSQTSGRRVYNEQFF
J: TRBJ1-1; V: TRBV3-1; length: 15; CDR3: CASSQGRSRGTEAFF
J: TRBJ2-2; V: TRBV12-3/TRBV12-4; length: 16; CDR3: CASSGTSGINTGELFF
J: TRBJ2-6; V: TRBV3-1; length: 18; CDR3: CASTRQGVSLSGANVLTF
J: TRBJ2-1; V: TRBV7-6; length: 16; CDR3: CASSLFSGRDYNEQFF
J: TRBJ1-5; V: TRBV6-5; length: 13; CDR3: CASRKQGDWPQHF
J: TRBJ2-6; V: TRBV28; length: 15; CDR3: CASSRASSGANVLTF
J: TRBJ2-1; V: TRBV20-1; length: 15; CDR3: CSARAPARYYNEQFF
J: TRBJ2-2; V: TRBV6-1; length: 13; CDR3: CASSKKVTGELFF
J: TRBJ2-1; V: TRBV24-1; length: 13; CDR3: CATSDLRAYEQFF
J: TRBJ2-7; V: TRBV7-9; length: 12; CDR3: CASSFKPYEQYF
J: TRBJ2-2; V: TRBV12-3/TRBV12-4; length: 16; CDR3: CASSYGPGLAAGELFF
J: TRBJ1-1; V: TRBV4-1; length: 15; CDR3: CASSRVLMAPFEAFF
J: TRBJ1-2; V: TRBV19; length: 13; CDR3: CAIWGGTDYGYTF
J: TRBJ2-2; V: TRBV6-5; length: 11; CDR3: CAIKGNGELFF
J: TRBJ2-7; V: TRBV7-9; length: 12; CDR3: CASSQDTYEQYF
J: TRBJ2-1; V: TRBV20-1; length: 15; CDR3: CSARDLDFSYNEQFF
J: TRBJ2-1; V: TRBV25-1; length: 12; CDR3: CASSEYRNEQFF
J: TRBJ1-5; V: TRBV5-1; length: 15; CDR3: CASKFKQNSNQPQHF
J: TRBJ2-5; V: TRBV7-9; length: 15; CDR3: CASSLDGQGAGTQYF
J: TRBJ1-1; V: TRBV6-5; length: 13; CDR3: CASSWEGGTEAFF
J: TRBJ2-7; V: TRBV14; length: 14; CDR3: CASSRWDTYYEQYF
J: TRBJ2-1; V: TRBV6-5; length: 14; CDR3: CASNSAGAYNEQFF
J: TRBJ2-2; V: TRBV3-1; length: 17; CDR3: CASSHTPSGRASGELFF
J: TRBJ2-7; V: TRBV25-1; length: 13; CDR3: CASSEGKSYEQYF
J: TRBJ2-2; V: TRBV12-3/TRBV12-4; length: 19; CDR3: CASSRLGGLAGRATGELFF
J: TRBJ2-7; V: TRBV12-3/TRBV12-4; length: 13; CDR3: CASSPNRASEQYF
J: TRBJ1-1; V: TRBV5-1; length: 15; CDR3: CASSPGQGKGAEAFF
J: TRBJ2-3; V: TRBV4-1; length: 13; CDR3: CASSQDDGLARYF
J: TRBJ2-3; V: TRBV12-3/TRBV12-4; length: 16; CDR3: CASSLGTSGIADTQYF
J: TRBJ2-7; V: TRBV20-1; length: 12; CDR3: CSARGWDHEQYF
J: TRBJ2-3; V: TRBV20-1; length: 18; CDR3: CSALPLAGQGTSTDTQYF
J: TRBJ2-1; V: TRBV3-1; length: 11; CDR3: CASSSAGGEFF
J: TRBJ2-5; V: TRBV24-1; length: 15; CDR3: CATSDFRGQEETQYF
J: TRBJ1-2; V: TRBV20-1; length: 13; CDR3: CSADRQGNYGYTF
J: TRBJ2-7; V: TRBV4-1; length: 18; CDR3: CASSQPRGLAGVSYEQYF
J: TRBJ1-2; V: TRBV6-1; length: 11; CDR3: CATRGVDGYTF